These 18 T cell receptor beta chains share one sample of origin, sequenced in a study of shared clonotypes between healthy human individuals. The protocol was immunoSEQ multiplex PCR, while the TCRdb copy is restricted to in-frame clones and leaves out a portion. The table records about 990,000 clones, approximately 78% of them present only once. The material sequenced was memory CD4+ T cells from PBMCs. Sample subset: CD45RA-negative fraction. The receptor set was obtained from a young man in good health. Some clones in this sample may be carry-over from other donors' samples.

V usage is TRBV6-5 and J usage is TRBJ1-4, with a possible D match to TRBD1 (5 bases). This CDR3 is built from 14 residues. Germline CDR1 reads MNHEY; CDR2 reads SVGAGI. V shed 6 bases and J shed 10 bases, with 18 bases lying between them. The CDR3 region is CASRWTQGQGKLFF. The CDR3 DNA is TGTGCCAGCAGATGGACCCAGGGCCAGGGAAAACTGTTTTTT.

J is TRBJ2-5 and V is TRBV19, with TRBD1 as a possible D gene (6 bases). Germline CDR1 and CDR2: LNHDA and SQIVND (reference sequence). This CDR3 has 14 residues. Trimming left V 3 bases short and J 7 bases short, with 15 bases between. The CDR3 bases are TGTGCCAGTAGTATTTCCGGGACAAGGGCGACCCAGTACTTC. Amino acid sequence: CASSISGTRATQYF.

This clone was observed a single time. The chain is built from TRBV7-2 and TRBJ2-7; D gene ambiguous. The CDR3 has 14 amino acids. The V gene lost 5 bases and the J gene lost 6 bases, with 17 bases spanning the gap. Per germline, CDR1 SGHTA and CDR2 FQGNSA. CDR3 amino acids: CASSPDWSDTEQYF. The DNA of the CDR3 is TGTGCCAGCAGCCCTGATTGGTCCGACACCGAGCAGTACTTC.

CDR3 loop: CASRETSGSYNEQFF. CDR3 nucleotides: TGTGCCAGCAGGGAGACTAGCGGGAGTTACAATGAGCAGTTCTTC. The rearrangement joins TRBV2 to TRBJ2-1; 12 nucleotides align to TRBD2. Germline values: CDR1 SNHLY, CDR2 FYNNEI. Germline trimming cut 6 bases from V and 4 bases from J; bases unmatched to any gene: 4. This CDR3 spans 15 amino acids.

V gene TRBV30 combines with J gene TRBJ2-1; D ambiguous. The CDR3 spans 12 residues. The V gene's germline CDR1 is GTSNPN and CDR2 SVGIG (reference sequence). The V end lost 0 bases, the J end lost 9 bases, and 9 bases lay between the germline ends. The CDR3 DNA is TGTGCCTGGAGTGTACAAGTATCTGAGCAGTTCTTC. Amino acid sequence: CAWSVQVSEQFF.

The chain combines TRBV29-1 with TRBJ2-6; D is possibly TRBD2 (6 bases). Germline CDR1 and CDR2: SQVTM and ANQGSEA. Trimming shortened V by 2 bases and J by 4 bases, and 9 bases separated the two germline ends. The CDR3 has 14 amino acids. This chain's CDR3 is CSVEIAGGANVLTF. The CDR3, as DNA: TGCAGCGTTGAAATCGCGGGAGGGGCCAACGTCCTGACTTTC.

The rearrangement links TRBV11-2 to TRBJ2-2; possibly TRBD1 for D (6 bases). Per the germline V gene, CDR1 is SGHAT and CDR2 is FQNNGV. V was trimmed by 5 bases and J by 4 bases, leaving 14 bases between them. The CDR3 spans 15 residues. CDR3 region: CASSTSPRGTGELFF. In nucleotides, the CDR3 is TGTGCCAGCAGCACGAGCCCCAGGGGCACCGGGGAGCTGTTTTTT.

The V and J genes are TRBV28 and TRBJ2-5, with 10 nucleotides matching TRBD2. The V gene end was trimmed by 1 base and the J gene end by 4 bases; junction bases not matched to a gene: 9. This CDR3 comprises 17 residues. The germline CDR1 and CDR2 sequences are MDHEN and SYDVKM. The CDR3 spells CASSLLALAGVGETQYF. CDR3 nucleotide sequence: TGTGCCAGCAGTTTATTAGCGCTAGCGGGAGTGGGAGAGACCCAGTACTTC.

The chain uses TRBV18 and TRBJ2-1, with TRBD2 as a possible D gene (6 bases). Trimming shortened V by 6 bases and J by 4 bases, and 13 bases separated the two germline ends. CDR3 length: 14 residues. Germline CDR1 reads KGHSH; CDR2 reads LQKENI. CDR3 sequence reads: CASSPPGVYNEQFF. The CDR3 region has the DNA TGTGCCAGCTCCCCCCCGGGAGTTTACAATGAGCAGTTCTTC.

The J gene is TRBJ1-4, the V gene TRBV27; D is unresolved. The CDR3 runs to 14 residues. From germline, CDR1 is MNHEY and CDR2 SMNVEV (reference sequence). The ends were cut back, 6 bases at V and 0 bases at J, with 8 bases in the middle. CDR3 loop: CASRASATNEKLFF. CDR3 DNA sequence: TGTGCCAGCAGAGCCAGTGCAACTAATGAAAAACTGTTTTTT.

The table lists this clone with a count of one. The CDR3 nucleotides read TGTGCCAGCAGCCCGGACAGGGGAAATCGTCAGCCCCAGCATTTT. Translated, it gives CASSPDRGNRQPQHF. The rearrangement uses TRBV5-8 and TRBJ1-5; TRBD1 matches at 9 bases. The CDR3 has 15 amino acids. The junction had 8 bases not matched to a gene; V was cut back by 4 bases and J by 6 bases. The germline CDR1 and CDR2 sequences are SGHTS and YDEGEE.

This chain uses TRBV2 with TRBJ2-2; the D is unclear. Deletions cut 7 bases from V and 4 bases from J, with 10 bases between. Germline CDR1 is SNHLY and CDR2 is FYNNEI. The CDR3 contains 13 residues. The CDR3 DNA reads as TGTGCCAGCATGGCGGACGGCACCGGGGAGCTGTTTTTT. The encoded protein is CASMADGTGELFF.

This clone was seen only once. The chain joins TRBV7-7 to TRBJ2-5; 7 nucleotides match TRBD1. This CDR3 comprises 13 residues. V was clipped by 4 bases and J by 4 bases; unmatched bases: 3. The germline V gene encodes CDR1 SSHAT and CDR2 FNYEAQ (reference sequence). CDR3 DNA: TGTGCCAGCAGCTCCCAGGGGGTAGAGACCCAGTACTTC. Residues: CASSSQGVETQYF. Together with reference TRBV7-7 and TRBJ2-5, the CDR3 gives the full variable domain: GAGVSQSPRYKVTKRGQDVTLRCDPISSHATLYWYQQALGQGPEFLTYFNYEAQPDKSGLPSDRFSAERPEGSISTLTIQRTEQRDSAMYRCASSSQGVETQYFGPGTRLLVL.

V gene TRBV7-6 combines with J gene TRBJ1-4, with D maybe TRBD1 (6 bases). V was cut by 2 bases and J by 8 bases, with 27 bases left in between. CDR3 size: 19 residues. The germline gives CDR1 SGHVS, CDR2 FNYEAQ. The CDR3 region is CASSLRSATGPLGGEKLFF. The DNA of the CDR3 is TGTGCCAGCAGCTTACGGTCAGCGACAGGCCCCCTCGGAGGGGAAAAACTGTTTTTT.

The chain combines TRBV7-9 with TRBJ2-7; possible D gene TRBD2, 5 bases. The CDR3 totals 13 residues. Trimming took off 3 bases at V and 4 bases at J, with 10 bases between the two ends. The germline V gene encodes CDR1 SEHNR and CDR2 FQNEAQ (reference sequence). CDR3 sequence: CASSLPRAYEQYF. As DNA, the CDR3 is TGTGCCAGCAGCTTGCCGCGGGCTTACGAGCAGTACTTC.

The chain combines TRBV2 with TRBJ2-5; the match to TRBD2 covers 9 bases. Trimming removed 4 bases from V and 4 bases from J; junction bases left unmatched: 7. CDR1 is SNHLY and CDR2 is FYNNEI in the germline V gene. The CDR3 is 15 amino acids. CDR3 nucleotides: TGTGCCAGCAGTGTAATAGCGGGAGTGGGAGAGACCCAGTACTTC. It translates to CASSVIAGVGETQYF.

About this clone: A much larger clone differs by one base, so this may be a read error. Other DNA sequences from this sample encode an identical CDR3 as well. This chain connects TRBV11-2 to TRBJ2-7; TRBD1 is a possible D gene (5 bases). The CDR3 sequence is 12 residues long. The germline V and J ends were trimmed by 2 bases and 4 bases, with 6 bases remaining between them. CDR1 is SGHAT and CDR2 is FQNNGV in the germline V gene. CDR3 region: CASSLQGYEQYF. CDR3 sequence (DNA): TGTGCCAGCAGCTTACAGGGTTACGAGCAGTACTTC. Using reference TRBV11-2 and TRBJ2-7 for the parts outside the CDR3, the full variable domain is EAGVAQSPRYKIIEKRQSVAFWCNPISGHATLYWYQQILGQGPKLLIQFQNNGVVDDSQLPKDRFSAERLKGVDSTLKIQPAKLEDSAVYLCASSLQGYEQYFGPGTRLTVT.

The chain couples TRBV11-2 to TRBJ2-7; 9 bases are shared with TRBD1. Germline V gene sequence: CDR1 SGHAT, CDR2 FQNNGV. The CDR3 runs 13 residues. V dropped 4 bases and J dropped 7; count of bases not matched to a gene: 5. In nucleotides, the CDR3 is TGTGCCAGCAGCTCGGGACAGGGTAAAGAGCAGTACTTC. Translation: CASSSGQGKEQYF.